The 15 T cell receptor beta chains presented below share a single source sample, sequenced in a study of CD8+CD57+ T cells in acquired aplastic anemia. It was genomic DNA that served as the template for profiling TCR beta VDJ and CDR3. TCRdb independently ran MiXCR on the reads; one entry per CDR3 protein. The sample lists under 350,000 distinct CDR3 sequences; 45% to 65% were seen once. All patients picked for sequencing had shown, by flow cytometry, an expansion of CD8+CD57+ cells. Sequences were obtained from sorted CD4+, CD8+, or CD8+CD57+ T cells (not recorded which) from PBMCs. Every receptor here comes from a human donor with aplastic anemia.

The chain couples TRBV2 to TRBJ2-1; 10 positions agree with TRBD2. Trimming cost V 6 bases and J 5 bases; bases outside gene matches: 13. CDR3 length: 17 amino acids. Germline V CDR1 and CDR2: SNHLY, FYNNEI. The CDR3, as DNA: TGTGCCAGCAGAGCAAGCGGGGGGGCCTTAGGCGACAATGAGCAGTTCTTC. This sequence encodes CASRASGGALGDNEQFF. Based on the CDR3 plus reference TRBV2 and TRBJ2-1, the full variable domain is EPEVTQTPSHQVTQMGQEVILRCVPISNHLYFYWYRQILGQKVEFLVSFYNNEISEKSEIFDDQFSVERPDGSNFTLKIRSTKLEDSAMYFCASRASGGALGDNEQFFGPGTRLTVL.

This clonotype was observed many times. The chain joins TRBV7-9 to TRBJ2-1; 8 bases fit TRBD2. Germline assignment: CDR1 SEHNR and CDR2 FQNEAQ (reference sequence). The CDR3 runs to 16 residues. J lost 9 bases, V lost 5 bases, and 15 bases had no gene match. As DNA, the CDR3 is TGTGCCAGCAGCAGATCCACGGGGGGGTGGTCTGGTGAGCAGTTCTTC. Translation: CASSRSTGGWSGEQFF.

This clonotype was observed a few times. This chain's CDR3 is CASSLGTYEQYF. DNA of the CDR3: TGTGCCAGCAGTTTGGGTACCTACGAGCAGTACTTC. The V call is TRBV12-3 or TRBV12-4, the J call TRBJ2-7; D remains ambiguous. The V gene lost 3 bases and the J gene lost 2 bases, with 5 bases spanning the gap. This CDR3 is built from 12 residues.

The genes are TRBV14 and TRBJ2-7, with no clear D. Germline V gives CDR1 SGHDN, CDR2 FVKESK. Trimming pared 8 bases from V and 0 bases from J, leaving 14 bases between. CDR3 size: 14 residues. CDR3 region: CASSGYSSSYEQYF. The CDR3 region has the DNA TGTGCCAGCTCTGGGTACAGTAGCTCCTACGAGCAGTACTTC.

The chain combines TRBV29-1 with TRBJ2-1; TRBD2 matches 7 bases. V shed 8 bases, J shed 6 bases, and the junction held 10 bases outside the gene matches. In germline, CDR1 is SQVTM, CDR2 ANQGSEA. This CDR3 spans 13 amino acids. The CDR3 DNA reads TGCAGCTCCACCCGGACGGGGGGCAATGAGCAGTTCTTC. The encoded protein is CSSTRTGGNEQFF.

This clonotype was counted only a few times. The V gene is TRBV7-9, the J gene TRBJ2-1, with D possibly matching TRBD2 (5 bases). The CDR3 is made up of 11 amino acids. V was trimmed by 3 bases and J by 10 bases, leaving 7 bases between them. The germline CDR1 and CDR2 sequences are SEHNR and FQNEAQ (reference sequence). The CDR3 DNA reads TGTGCCAGCAGCTTGCAGCGGGAGCAGTTCTTC. The encoded protein is CASSLQREQFF.

V is TRBV7-3 and J is TRBJ2-3, with 7 bases matching TRBD2. CDR1 SGHTA and CDR2 FQGTGA come from the germline V gene. Trimming cost V 2 bases and J 4 bases; bases outside gene matches: 12. The CDR3 sequence is 17 residues long. The CDR3 DNA reads TGTGCCAGCAGCTTAGGACGGGGAGGGCCCGTAGCAGATACGCAGTATTTT. Translated: CASSLGRGGPVADTQYF. The full variable domain, its missing parts supplied by reference TRBV7-3 and TRBJ2-3, is GAGVSQTPSNKVTEKGKYVELRCDPISGHTALYWYRQSLGQGPEFLIYFQGTGAADDSGLPNDRFFAVRPEGSVSTLKIQRTERGDSAVYLCASSLGRGGPVADTQYFGPGTRLTVL.

Regarding this clonotype: No DNA is shown, since the ends of the CDR3 on it are uncertain; the CDR3 is the one TCRdb lists. This chain links TRBV7-8 with TRBJ1-3; TRBD1, the D gene given by the table, was not confirmed from the DNA. The CDR3 totals 21 residues, both ends included. The germline gives CDR1 SGHVS, CDR2 FQNEAQ. CDR3 amino acids: CASSLGTVNEQFFGPGNTIYF.

Only one count was recorded for this clonotype. The gene calls are TRBV19 and TRBJ1-1; no clear D. Looked up from germline, CDR1 is LNHDA and CDR2 is SQIVND (reference sequence). The V and J ends lost 5 bases and 2 bases respectively, with 9 bases between them. The CDR3 is 13 residues long. The CDR3 reads CASSSWGNTEAFF. In DNA, the CDR3 is TGTGCCAGTAGTTCTTGGGGTAACACTGAAGCTTTCTTT.

With regard to this clonotype: A read error may produce the germline difference seen at one junction end. V gene TRBV5-4 combines with J gene TRBJ2-1; 8 bases align to TRBD2. Per germline, CDR1 SGHNT and CDR2 YYREEE (reference sequence). The CDR3 length is 12 residues. The CDR3 is CASSSPGTRLIF. The CDR3 region has the DNA TGTGCCAGCAGTTCCCCCGGGACTAGATTGATCTTC.

This clonotype was picked up a small number of times. V is TRBV15 and J is TRBJ2-1, with D perhaps being TRBD1 or TRBD2 (5 bases each). The ends were cut back, 3 bases at V and 13 bases at J, with 16 bases in the middle. The germline CDR1 and CDR2 sequences are LNHNV and YYDKDF (reference sequence). The CDR3 sequence is 13 residues long. Here the CDR3 DNA reads TGTGCCACCAGCAGCGAGGGGCCCGTGGCTCAGTTCTTC. It translates to CATSSEGPVAQFF.

V is TRBV15 and J is TRBJ2-1; D is perhaps TRBD1 (6 bases). V lost 0 bases to trimming and J lost 6 bases, with 9 bases between them. There are 14 residues in the CDR3. From germline, CDR1 is LNHNV and CDR2 YYDKDF (reference sequence). In DNA, the CDR3 is TGTGCCACCAGCAGAGATAAAGGGGGCAATGAGCAGTTCTTC. The encoded protein is CATSRDKGGNEQFF.

The V and J genes are TRBV2 and TRBJ2-1; 12 bases match TRBD2. Losses at the gene ends were 5 bases for V and 7 bases for J; bases not matched to a gene: 6. The CDR3 length is 15 residues. Germline lookup yields CDR1 SNHLY and CDR2 FYNNEI. CDR3 in amino acids: CASSRTSGARNEQFF. CDR3 coding DNA: TGTGCCAGCAGTAGGACTAGCGGGGCTAGGAATGAGCAGTTCTTC.

This chain joins TRBV7-9 and TRBJ2-6, with 11 bases that match TRBD1. Trimming removed 5 bases from V and 4 bases from J; junction bases left unmatched: 4. The V gene's germline CDR1 is SEHNR and CDR2 FQNEAQ (reference sequence). The CDR3 runs to 16 residues. This chain's CDR3 is CASSPGQGAGANVLTF. The CDR3 nucleotides are TGTGCCAGCAGCCCAGGACAGGGGGCGGGGGCCAACGTCCTGACTTTC.

This clonotype has a handful of counts. The junction differs from germline at one of its ends, possibly a read error. The V gene is TRBV4-1, the J gene TRBJ2-7, with 7 bases fitting TRBD1. CDR1 and CDR2 (germline): MGHRA, YSYEKL. CDR3 length: 15 amino acids. The CDR3 DNA sequence: TGTGCCAGCAGCCAAGGGCCGGGACAGACCTACGAGCAGTACTTC. Its translation is CASSQGPGQTYEQYF.